This T cell receptor beta chain was documented in a study of T cell responses to AZD1222 COVID-19 vaccine. General study findings and limits: Only a handful of AZD1222 recipients were seropositive at baseline. Breadth and depth of Spike-specific TCRs rose after two AZD1222 doses. Sampled repertoires all dated from after the peak T cell response.

Pooling covered second doses at about 4 or about 12 weeks. Germline V CDR1 and CDR2: SGHNT, YYREEE (reference sequence). The V end was cut by 2 bases, the J end by 2 bases, with 10 bases between. This CDR3 contains 14 residues. Libraries were prepared by immunoSEQ multiplex PCR; TCRdb keeps only in-frame clonotypes and omits some of them. Here the sample spans 130,000 to 150,000 clones, approximately 89% being singletons. Regarding this clone: What it recognizes is unknown.

The clonotype originates from an adult who received the AZD1222 COVID-19 vaccine. The chain combines TRBV5-4 with TRBJ1-2; perhaps TRBD1 as D (6 bases). Sequenced material: peripheral blood, taken 28 days after the second AZD1222 dose. The CDR3 nucleotides read TGTGCCAGCAGCTTATCGCAGGGGAACTATGGCTACACCTTC. It encodes CASSLSQGNYGYTF.